Sequencing of this T cell receptor (beta chain) was carried out in a study of a mutant IDH1 vaccine in newly diagnosed glioma. In the study overall: The start of vaccination came 4-6 weeks after radiotherapy alone, or with temozolomide cycles. Patients arrived already treated with radiotherapy, temozolomide, or both, most having had both.

The time point was: week 11, during vaccination. Doses of 300 ug of mutant IDH1 20-mer peptide were given with topical imiquimod. Study-level results: Pseudoprogression appeared unlinked to shifts in leading peripheral T cell clonotypes.

CDR1 is SEHNR and CDR2 is FQNEAQ in the germline V gene (reference sequence). The CDR3 loop spans 16 amino acids. The V and J ends lost 5 bases and 4 bases, in that order; junction bases with no gene match: 9. The repertoire was sequenced with immunoSEQ multiplex PCR; TCRdb's copy has only in-frame clones and lacks some. The table lists around 62,000 clones, 70% to 90% of them singletons. As to this clone: Its antigen remains unknown.

The rearrangement uses TRBV7-9 and TRBJ2-1, with 9 bases that match TRBD2. Sample: PBMCs, taken from a glioma patient whose treatment included an IDH1 peptide vaccine. The origin of this receptor is a middle-aged man with glioma. In DNA, the CDR3 is TGTGCCAGCAGCCCAGTTGGACTAGCGACGTACAATGAGCAGTTCTTC. Translated, it gives CASSPVGLATYNEQFF.